This T cell receptor beta chain was identified in a study of cytomegalovirus exposure and HLA in healthy donors. Repertoires were generated with immunoSEQ multiplex PCR, while TCRdb's copy carries only in-frame clones and drops some. The sample contains about 250,000 clones, roughly 87% of which appear only once. CDR3 size: 14 residues. The germline V gene has CDR1 GTSNPN and CDR2 SVGIG (reference sequence). The rearrangement joins TRBV30 to TRBJ1-1; D is possibly TRBD1 (6 bases). Specimen: PBMCs. This TCR came from a man aged 18 to 29 in good health and CMV-seropositive. The CDR3 DNA reads TGTGCTAGTCGGGAGTGGGGGGGCGGCACTGAAGCTTTCTTT. Residues: CASREWGGGTEAFF.